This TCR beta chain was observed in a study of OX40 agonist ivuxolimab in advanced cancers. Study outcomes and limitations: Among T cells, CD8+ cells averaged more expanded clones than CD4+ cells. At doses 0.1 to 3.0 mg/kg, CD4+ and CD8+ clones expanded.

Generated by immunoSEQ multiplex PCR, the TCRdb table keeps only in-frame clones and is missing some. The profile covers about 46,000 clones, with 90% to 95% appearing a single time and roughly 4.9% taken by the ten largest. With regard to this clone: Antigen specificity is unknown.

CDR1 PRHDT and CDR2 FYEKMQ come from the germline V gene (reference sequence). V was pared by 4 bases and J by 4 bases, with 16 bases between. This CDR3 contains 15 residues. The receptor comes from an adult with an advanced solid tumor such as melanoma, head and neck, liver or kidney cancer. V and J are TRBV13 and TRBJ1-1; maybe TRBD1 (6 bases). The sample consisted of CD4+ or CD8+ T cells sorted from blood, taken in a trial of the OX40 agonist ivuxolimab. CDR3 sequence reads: CASSSVGGGGTEAFF. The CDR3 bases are TGTGCCAGCAGCTCCGTGGGGGGGGGCGGCACTGAAGCTTTCTTT. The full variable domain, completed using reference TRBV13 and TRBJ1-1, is AAGVIQSPRHLIKEKRETATLKCYPIPRHDTVYWYQQGPGQDPQFLISFYEKMQSDKGSIPDRFSAQQFSDYHSELNMSSLELGDSALYFCASSSVGGGGTEAFFGQGTRLTVV.